This entry lists 31 T cell receptor beta chains sequenced from one sample in a study of OX40 agonist ivuxolimab in advanced cancers. TCRdb keeps only in-frame clones here, not all; method: immunoSEQ multiplex PCR. The table shows about 38,000 clones, with about 84% occurring only once. Here the sequenced sample was CD4+ or CD8+ T cells sorted from blood, taken in a trial of the OX40 agonist ivuxolimab. These receptors were taken from an adult with an advanced solid tumor such as melanoma, head and neck, liver or kidney cancer.

V and J are TRBV7-8 and TRBJ2-1, with 9 bases lining up with TRBD2. V lost 3 bases to trimming and J lost 8 bases; unmatched junction nucleotides: 8. Germline CDR1 reads SGHVS; CDR2 reads FQNEAQ. The CDR3 is made up of 15 amino acids. Here the CDR3 reads CASSFFSGSFYEQFF. CDR3 coding DNA: TGTGCCAGCAGCTTCTTTAGCGGGAGTTTCTATGAGCAGTTCTTC. Variable domain in full (rest from reference TRBV7-8 and TRBJ2-1): GAGVSQSPRYKVAKRGQDVALRCDPISGHVSLFWYQQALGQGPEFLTYFQNEAQLDKSGLPSDRFFAERPEGSVSTLKIQRTQQEDSAVYLCASSFFSGSFYEQFFGPGTRLTVL.

This chain joins TRBV21-1 and TRBJ1-3. TRBV21-1 is listed as a pseudogene. This CDR3 has 15 residues. CDR3 sequence: CASSKVSVSGNTIYF. The CDR3 DNA reads TGTGCCAGCAGCAAAGTCTCGGTCTCTGGAAACACCATATATTTT.

The chain is built from TRBV6-5 and TRBJ1-5; possible D gene TRBD1, 6 bases. The V gene's germline CDR1 is MNHEY and CDR2 SVGAGI. V was pared by 5 bases and J by 5 bases, with 10 bases between. The CDR3 spans 13 residues. CDR3 DNA sequence: TGTGCCAGCAGTAAACAGGGTTATCAGCCCCAGCATTTT. Amino acid sequence: CASSKQGYQPQHF.

The chain carries TRBV2 and TRBJ1-4; the D gene is possibly TRBD1 (6 bases). CDR1 SNHLY and CDR2 FYNNEI come from the germline V gene. Trimming took off 6 bases at V and 4 bases at J, with 12 bases between the two ends. The CDR3 extends over 14 amino acids. The CDR3 region has the DNA TGTGCCAGCAGAAGGACAGAAAATAATGAAAAACTGTTTTTT. Translation gives CASRRTENNEKLFF.

The rearrangement links TRBV18 to TRBJ2-1; 8 bases agree with TRBD2. The germline V gene has CDR1 KGHSH and CDR2 LQKENI. Trimming cost V 3 bases and J 4 bases; bases outside gene matches: 11. The CDR3 extends over 17 amino acids. CDR3 bases: TGTGCCAGCTCACCTCGAACCGGGAGGGGGGAATACAATGAGCAGTTCTTC. Its protein is CASSPRTGRGEYNEQFF.

The chain recombines TRBV4-1 with TRBJ2-7; D is undetermined. The CDR3 runs 12 residues. Trimming removed 3 bases from V and 7 bases from J, with 10 bases in between. Germline CDR1 MGHRA, CDR2 YSYEKL. CDR3 DNA sequence: TGCGCCAGCAGCCATCCTGCGGAGGAGCAGTACTTC. Its translation is CASSHPAEEQYF.

This clone was detected only a few times. V usage is TRBV5-1 and J usage is TRBJ1-6, with D hard to call. V lost 7 bases, J lost 7 bases, and 9 bases lay in between. Germline V gene lookup returns CDR1 SGHRS and CDR2 YFSETQ. The CDR3 has 12 residues. For the CDR3, the DNA is TGCGCCAGCCGACGAGAGAATTCACCCCTCCACTTT. The encoded protein is CASRRENSPLHF.

The chain is built from TRBV10-2 and TRBJ1-2; TRBD1 matches 11 bases. CDR3 length equals 15 residues. Germline V gene data show CDR1 as WSHSY and CDR2 as SAAADI. The V gene end was trimmed by 3 bases and the J gene end by 6 bases; junction bases not matched to a gene: 6. The CDR3 nucleotides read TGCGCCAGCAGTGAATCGTGGGGACAGGGGGATGGCTACACCTTC. Translation gives CASSESWGQGDGYTF.

This chain links TRBV30 with TRBJ2-3; TRBD1 aligns across 8 bases. Germline V gene data show CDR1 as GTSNPN and CDR2 as SVGIG (reference sequence). The CDR3 extends over 13 amino acids. Trimming at V came to 8 bases and at J to 2 bases, leaving 6 bases not matched to a gene. The CDR3 protein is CAGRTGHTDTQYF. The DNA of the CDR3 is TGTGCCGGGCGGACAGGGCACACAGATACGCAGTATTTT.

V is TRBV28 and J is TRBJ2-1; possibly TRBD1 for D (5 bases). From germline, CDR1 is MDHEN and CDR2 SYDVKM. V was clipped by 6 bases and J by 7 bases, with 13 bases between them. The CDR3 sequence is 13 residues long. The CDR3 DNA reads as TGTGCCAGCAGCCAGGGTTTTGAAAATGAGCAGTTCTTC. Translation gives CASSQGFENEQFF.

V gene TRBV9 combines with J gene TRBJ2-7, with a tentative D call TRBD1 (6 bases). Germline V CDR1 and CDR2: SGDLS, YYNGEE. Trimming stripped 4 bases from V and 2 bases from J, with 16 bases between. This CDR3 is 15 amino acids long. CDR3 sequence reads: CASSQNTGQTYEQYF. The CDR3 nucleotides are TGTGCCAGCAGCCAAAATACGGGACAAACCTACGAGCAGTACTTC.

V and J are TRBV7-9 and TRBJ2-7, with 9 bases aligning to TRBD1. V gave up 5 bases and J gave up 2 bases; unmatched junction bases: 7. Germline CDR1 and CDR2: SEHNR and FQNEAQ (reference sequence). This CDR3 is built from 15 residues. The CDR3 DNA reads as TGTGCCAGCAGCACGGACAGGGGAGACCCCTACGAGCAGTACTTC. It translates to CASSTDRGDPYEQYF.

V gene TRBV7-3 combines with J gene TRBJ2-3, with 9 positions matching TRBD2. The trim removed 5 bases at V and 4 bases at J, leaving 10 bases unmatched. The length of the CDR3 is 16 residues. Germline CDR1 is SGHTA and CDR2 is FQGTGA. DNA for the CDR3: TGTGCCAGCAGCAATGGGCGGGGGGGCCGCCCAGATACGCAGTATTTT. Amino acids: CASSNGRGGRPDTQYF.

V gene TRBV5-1 combines with J gene TRBJ1-2; 9 bases are shared with TRBD1. Germline assignment: CDR1 SGHRS and CDR2 YFSETQ. CDR3 size: 15 residues. V gave up 0 bases and J gave up 0 bases; unmatched junction bases: 0. Here the CDR3 reads CASSLGQGANYGYTF. The CDR3 region has the DNA TGCGCCAGCAGCTTGGGACAGGGGGCTAACTATGGCTACACCTTC.

The rearrangement joins TRBV19 to TRBJ1-5; the D gene is possibly TRBD1 (5 bases). The CDR3 has 14 residues. Trimming removed 4 bases at V and 6 bases at J, with 13 bases between. Germline assignment: CDR1 LNHDA and CDR2 SQIVND (reference sequence). The CDR3 DNA is TGTGCCAGTAGTAAGGCGGGGACGCGTCAGCCCCAGCATTTT. This translates into CASSKAGTRQPQHF.

J is TRBJ1-2 and V is TRBV7-9; TRBD1 is a possible D gene (6 bases). With 4 bases removed from V and 6 bases from J, the gap between germline ends came to 15 bases. This CDR3 comprises 14 residues. Per the germline V gene, CDR1 is SEHNR and CDR2 is FQNEAQ (reference sequence). CDR3 sequence: CASSSERGGDGYTF. DNA of the CDR3: TGTGCCAGCAGCTCGGAGAGGGGGGGGGATGGCTACACCTTC.

V and J are TRBV30 and TRBJ2-2, with D possibly TRBD2 on 7 matching bases. Germline-derived CDR1 and CDR2 are GTSNPN and SVGIG (reference sequence). The CDR3 extends over 13 amino acids. V lost 4 bases to trimming and J lost 6 bases, with 12 bases between them. The CDR3 region is CAWNGGQAGELFF. In nucleotides, the CDR3 is TGTGCCTGGAACGGGGGGCAGGCCGGGGAGCTGTTTTTT.

The CDR3 reads CASSYSGAGGPSEQFF. In nucleotides, the CDR3 is TGTGCCAGCAGTTACTCTGGAGCGGGAGGGCCTAGTGAGCAGTTCTTC. The genes are TRBV6-5 and TRBJ2-1; TRBD2 matches 10 bases. Germline lookup yields CDR1 MNHEY and CDR2 SVGAGI. The CDR3 has 16 residues. V was clipped by 0 bases and J by 9 bases; unmatched bases: 8.

This chain's CDR3 is CAWSPGQGMYEAFF. The CDR3 DNA is TGTGCCTGGAGCCCGGGACAGGGAATGTATGAAGCTTTCTTT. This chain connects TRBV30 to TRBJ1-1, with 9 bases that match TRBD1. V gave up 3 bases and J gave up 7 bases; unmatched junction bases: 9. CDR3 length equals 14 residues. Germline V gives CDR1 GTSNPN, CDR2 SVGIG (reference sequence).

This clone was seen more than once but under ten times. This chain joins TRBV6-5 and TRBJ1-3; 11 bases line up with TRBD1. The CDR3 runs to 15 residues. Trimming cost V 5 bases and J 4 bases; bases outside gene matches: 4. Germline V gene sequence: CDR1 MNHEY, CDR2 SVGAGI. CDR3 residues: CASSRTGGSGNTIYF. CDR3 sequence (DNA): TGTGCCAGCAGTAGGACAGGGGGCTCCGGAAACACCATATATTTT.

The genes are TRBV18 and TRBJ1-3; the D is unclear. Per germline, CDR1 KGHSH and CDR2 LQKENI. The CDR3 has 17 residues. The germline V and J ends were trimmed by 1 base and 0 bases, with 13 bases remaining between them. The CDR3 DNA is TGTGCCAGCTCACCACGTAGTGAGGCGAGCTCTGGAAACACCATATATTTT. Translating gives CASSPRSEASSGNTIYF. The full variable domain, in which reference TRBV18 and TRBJ1-3 provide the parts outside the CDR3, is NAGVMQNPRHLVRRRGQEARLRCSPMKGHSHVYWYRQLPEEGLKFMVYLQKENIIDESGMPKERFSAEFPKEGPSILRIQQVVRGDSAAYFCASSPRSEASSGNTIYFGEGSWLTVV.

The chain carries TRBV18 and TRBJ2-5, with 8 bases identical to TRBD2. The J call is in doubt because the DNA end fits TRBJ2-7 better. CDR1 is KGHSH, CDR2 LQKENI, per germline. The CDR3 loop spans 17 amino acids. CDR3 residues: CASSPTGTSVSVDEQYF. The CDR3 DNA reads as TGTGCCAGCTCACCGACCGGGACTAGTGTTTCAGTTGACGAGCAGTACTTC.

CDR3 residues: CASSPGTSSSTGELFF. The DNA of the CDR3 is TGTGCCAGCAGCCCCGGGACTAGCAGTAGCACCGGGGAGCTGTTTTTT. The chain joins TRBV11-3 to TRBJ2-2; the match to TRBD2 covers 9 bases. Trimming removed 5 bases from V and 4 bases from J; junction bases left unmatched: 8. Germline CDR1 and CDR2: SGHNT and YENEEA. CDR3 length equals 16 residues.

The chain uses TRBV11-2 and TRBJ2-1; D unclear. CDR1 SGHAT and CDR2 FQNNGV come from the germline V gene. The CDR3 consists of 14 residues. V was cut by 4 bases and J by 0 bases, with 7 bases left in between. CDR3 DNA: TGTGCCAGCAGCTCACTGGCCTCCTACAATGAGCAGTTCTTC. Residues: CASSSLASYNEQFF.

The genes are TRBV7-2 and TRBJ2-2, with D possibly being TRBD1 (7 bases). Germline V gene sequence: CDR1 SGHTA, CDR2 FQGNSA. V was clipped by 3 bases and J by 7 bases, with 9 bases between them. CDR3 size: 13 residues. The CDR3: CASSFQGGGELFF. As DNA, the CDR3 is TGTGCCAGCAGCTTTCAGGGGGGCGGGGAGCTGTTTTTT.

The V gene is TRBV11-2, the J gene TRBJ1-2; D call uncertain. The germline V gene encodes CDR1 SGHAT and CDR2 FQNNGV. The CDR3 length is 15 residues. The V end lost 2 bases, the J end lost 2 bases, and 12 bases lay between the germline ends. The CDR3 DNA is TGTGCCAGCAGCTTACCCCCCGGGGTCAACTATGGCTACACCTTC. Translating gives CASSLPPGVNYGYTF.

This rearrangement joins TRBV6-1 to TRBJ1-2, with D uncertain. CDR1 and CDR2 (germline): MNHNS, SASEGT. The ends were cut back, 6 bases at V and 4 bases at J, with 15 bases in the middle. The CDR3 is made up of 14 amino acids. The CDR3 DNA follows: TGTGCCAGCAGGGTCGACGGCCCGCCCTATGGCTACACCTTC. Translated, it gives CASRVDGPPYGYTF.

This chain joins TRBV18 and TRBJ2-5; D may be TRBD1 (6 bases). The J call may be in error: the DNA end matches TRBJ2-7 better. Germline loops: CDR1 KGHSH, CDR2 LQKENI. CDR3 size: 16 residues. CDR3 coding DNA: TGTGCCAGCTCAATTAACAGGGCCAGGGGCTCCTACGAGCAGTACTTC. This translates into CASSINRARGSYEQYF.

This clone has just one count. The genes are TRBV7-9 and TRBJ2-7, with 11 bases matching TRBD1. The V gene end was trimmed by 4 bases and the J gene end by 5 bases; junction bases not matched to a gene: 7. CDR1 is SEHNR and CDR2 is FQNEAQ in the germline V gene (reference sequence). The CDR3 consists of 15 residues. DNA for the CDR3: TGTGCCAGCAGCTATCCGGGACAGGGGGTCCACGAGCAGTACTTC. Protein sequence: CASSYPGQGVHEQYF.

The chain employs TRBV6-1 and TRBJ1-5; TRBD1 matches 11 bases. This CDR3 comprises 13 residues. Trimming removed 6 bases from V and 5 bases from J; junction bases left unmatched: 0. The V gene's germline CDR1 is MNHNS and CDR2 SASEGT. The DNA for the CDR3 is TGTGCCAGCAGGGACAGGGGGCATCAGCCCCAGCATTTT. Translation: CASRDRGHQPQHF.

The CDR3 protein is CATSRFSAGNTIYF. Here the CDR3 DNA reads TGTGCCACCAGCAGGTTCAGCGCTGGAAACACCATATATTTT. The chain couples TRBV15 to TRBJ1-3; D is unresolved. Germline CDR1 LNHNV, CDR2 YYDKDF (reference sequence). CDR3 length: 14 residues. V was trimmed by 3 bases and J by 2 bases, leaving 8 bases between them.